These 24 T cell receptor beta chains originate from one sample sequenced in a study of blood T cell repertoires in COVID-19. The table came from immunoSEQ multiplex PCR; TCRdb's copy has only in-frame clones and leaves some out. This sample has roughly 200,000 clones; 80% to 90% occur once, and the top ten carry nearly 9.5%. Sequencing was done on a sample of PBMCs or T cells enriched from blood (not recorded which). Receptors were obtained from a man aged 35-49 years who had recovered from COVID-19.

This chain connects TRBV30 to TRBJ1-5; 9 nucleotides agree with TRBD1. From germline, CDR1 is GTSNPN and CDR2 SVGIG (reference sequence). The CDR3 totals 13 residues. V lost 8 bases to trimming and J lost 3 bases; unmatched junction nucleotides: 5. The CDR3 sequence: CAGGQGVNQPQHF. CDR3 coding DNA: TGTGCCGGGGGACAGGGCGTCAATCAGCCCCAGCATTTT.

The rearrangement links TRBV11-2 to TRBJ1-3, with D possibly TRBD1 on 6 matching bases. This CDR3 has 14 amino acids. Germline V gene sequence: CDR1 SGHAT, CDR2 FQNNGV. V was trimmed by 5 bases and J by 3 bases, leaving 11 bases between them. CDR3 DNA: TGTGCCAGCAGCCGGGGGGCTAGTGGAAACACCATATATTTT. Translated: CASSRGASGNTIYF.

The genes are TRBV10-3 and TRBJ1-5, with TRBD1 matching 7 bases. CDR3 length: 14 residues. With V trimmed by 6 bases and J by 0 bases, 2 bases remained unmatched. Looked up from germline, CDR1 is ENHRY and CDR2 is SYGVKD. The CDR3 here is CAISQGDSNQPQHF. The CDR3 coding sequence is TGTGCCATCAGCCAGGGGGATAGCAATCAGCCCCAGCATTTT.

The V gene is TRBV6-5, the J gene TRBJ1-1; D may be TRBD1 (6 bases). The CDR3 totals 14 residues. V lost 6 bases, J lost 5 bases, and 16 bases lay in between. Germline assignment: CDR1 MNHEY and CDR2 SVGAGI. The DNA for the CDR3 is TGTGCCAGCAGGGGGCAGGGAGGGGGAACTGAAGCTTTCTTT. Translated: CASRGQGGGTEAFF.

This chain uses TRBV28 with TRBJ1-6; D is perhaps TRBD1 (6 bases). CDR3 length: 14 amino acids. V was cut by 3 bases and J by 8 bases, with 11 bases left in between. Germline loops: CDR1 MDHEN, CDR2 SYDVKM. This CDR3 reads CASSFSQGYSPLHF. The CDR3 region has the DNA TGTGCCAGCAGTTTCTCCCAGGGGTATTCACCCCTCCACTTT.

The J gene is TRBJ2-2, the V gene TRBV19; a possible D gene is TRBD1 (6 bases). Germline-derived CDR1 and CDR2 are LNHDA and SQIVND (reference sequence). This CDR3 region has 14 residues. Trimming left V 5 bases short and J 6 bases short, with 13 bases between. The DNA of the CDR3 is TGTGCCAGTAGTTCTCCTACAGGGCCCGGGGAGCTGTTTTTT. Its protein product is CASSSPTGPGELFF.

The CDR3 protein is CATSRGPTSGSTGELFF. The CDR3 coding sequence is TGTGCCACCAGCAGAGGCCCGACTAGCGGCAGCACCGGGGAGCTGTTTTTT. The chain is built from TRBV15 and TRBJ2-2; 9 positions agree with TRBD2. Trimming took 1 base from V and 4 from J; bases not matched to a gene: 7. This CDR3 spans 17 amino acids. Germline CDR1 reads LNHNV; CDR2 reads YYDKDF (reference sequence).

The chain combines TRBV9 with TRBJ1-4; D is perhaps TRBD1 (5 bases). Germline CDR1 SGDLS, CDR2 YYNGEE. This CDR3 contains 15 residues. V was cut by 5 bases and J by 7 bases, with 18 bases left in between. The CDR3 DNA follows: TGTGCCAGCAGTGTGGGAGGGGCGGGACGTGAAAAACTGTTTTTT. This encodes CASSVGGAGREKLFF.

The gene calls are TRBV14 and TRBJ1-2; no definite D call. V was cut by 0 bases and J by 4 bases, with 6 bases left in between. From germline, CDR1 is SGHDN and CDR2 FVKESK. The CDR3 loop spans 13 amino acids. CDR3 in DNA: TGTGCCAGCAGCCAAGAAAACAGCTATGGCTACACCTTC. Its protein is CASSQENSYGYTF.

The V gene is TRBV27, the J gene TRBJ2-1; tentatively, D is TRBD2 (6 bases). The CDR3 has 13 residues. Trimming took 5 bases from V and 2 from J, leaving 7 bases between them. Germline assignment: CDR1 MNHEY and CDR2 SMNVEV (reference sequence). The CDR3 sequence is CASSRGTYNEQFF. The CDR3 DNA follows: TGTGCCAGCAGTCGGGGGACCTACAATGAGCAGTTCTTC.

This sequence joins TRBV10-3 and TRBJ1-1; no reliable D call. There are 13 residues in the CDR3. Per the germline V gene, CDR1 is ENHRY and CDR2 is SYGVKD. The V and J ends lost 7 bases and 5 bases respectively, with 14 bases between them. This chain's CDR3 is CAIKYSPLTEAFF. The DNA of the CDR3 is TGTGCCATCAAGTACAGTCCCCTGACTGAAGCTTTCTTT.

This clone was seen a few times. V usage is TRBV10-3 and J usage is TRBJ1-5, with 9 bases that match TRBD1. V was clipped by 6 bases and J by 1 base; unmatched bases: 4. From germline, CDR1 is ENHRY and CDR2 SYGVKD. The CDR3 length is 15 residues. CDR3 loop: CAIRRTGDSNQPQHF. The CDR3 nucleotides are TGTGCCATCAGAAGGACAGGGGACAGCAATCAGCCCCAGCATTTT.

This chain joins TRBV5-1 and TRBJ1-2; 8 bases match TRBD1. In germline, CDR1 is SGHRS, CDR2 YFSETQ. The V segment lost 0 bases and the J segment 8 bases; nucleotides outside the gene matches: 6. There are 14 residues in the CDR3. The CDR3 DNA reads TGCGCCAGCAGCTTGGGGCAGGGGGCGGAGGGCTACACCTTC. The encoded protein is CASSLGQGAEGYTF.

This chain links TRBV29-1 with TRBJ1-1; possible D gene TRBD1, 5 bases. CDR1 and CDR2 from the germline V gene are SQVTM and ANQGSEA. V gave up 1 base and J gave up 5 bases, with 11 bases separating them. CDR3 length: 13 amino acids. The CDR3 DNA sequence: TGCAGCGTTGAAGTCAGGGTGGATACTGAAGCTTTCTTT. Translation: CSVEVRVDTEAFF.

The rearrangement uses TRBV2 and TRBJ2-2; 7 bases fit TRBD2. CDR3 length: 14 amino acids. Trimming took 4 bases from V and 4 from J; bases not matched to a gene: 3. CDR1 is SNHLY and CDR2 is FYNNEI in the germline V gene. For the CDR3, the DNA is TGTGCCAGCAGTGGAGCTAGCGGCACCGGGGAGCTGTTTTTT. The encoded protein is CASSGASGTGELFF.

Written as DNA, the CDR3 is TGTGCCAGCAGGGAGGTCTATGGGCAGGGGGCGTCTGGTGAAGGCTACACCTTC. Translating gives CASREVYGQGASGEGYTF. The chain couples TRBV2 to TRBJ1-2; 8 bases align to TRBD1. The CDR3 covers 18 residues. CDR1 and CDR2 (germline): SNHLY, FYNNEI. The junction had 23 bases not matched to a gene; V was cut back by 6 bases and J by 8 bases.

This rearrangement joins TRBV24-1 to TRBJ2-7; no clear D gene. Per germline, CDR1 KGHDR and CDR2 SFDVKD. Trimming left V 3 bases short and J 0 bases short, with 11 bases between. CDR3 length: 15 amino acids. CDR3 residues: CATSDGGADSYEQYF. The CDR3 DNA sequence: TGTGCCACCAGTGATGGCGGCGCGGACTCCTACGAGCAGTACTTC.

The chain is built from TRBV5-6 and TRBJ1-1; 9 positions match TRBD1. The CDR3 runs 14 residues. V lost 0 bases and J lost 8; bases outside the gene matches: 5. Germline CDR1 SGHDT, CDR2 YYEEEE. As DNA, the CDR3 is TGTGCCAGCAGCTTGGGGGGGACAGGGATCGAAGCTTTCTTT. Amino acids: CASSLGGTGIEAFF.

A remark on this clone: A read error is possible here, since a much larger clone lies one base away. The chain's CDR3 is CASSLAQGTEAFF. The DNA for the CDR3 is TGCGCCAGCAGCTTGGCACAGGGCACTGAAGCTTTCTTT. The chain joins TRBV5-1 to TRBJ1-1; possible D gene TRBD1, 6 bases. The V gene lost 0 bases and the J gene lost 4 bases, with 7 bases spanning the gap. CDR3 length equals 13 residues. Germline CDR1 is SGHRS and CDR2 is YFSETQ.

The chain joins TRBV30 to TRBJ1-1, with D possibly matching TRBD1 (6 bases). Germline CDR1 GTSNPN, CDR2 SVGIG (reference sequence). This CDR3 spans 11 amino acids. Trimming shortened V by 3 bases and J by 11 bases, and 13 bases separated the two germline ends. CDR3 nucleotides: TGTGCCTGGAGCAGGGGCCCCCGGGCTTTCTTT. Protein product: CAWSRGPRAFF.

The CDR3 reads CASSPEGKGADNEQFF. In nucleotides, the CDR3 is TGTGCCAGCAGCCCTGAAGGAAAGGGGGCGGACAATGAGCAGTTCTTC. This chain connects TRBV11-1 to TRBJ2-1, with 7 bases aligning to TRBD1. V shed 5 bases and J 5 bases; nucleotides not matched to a gene: 12. Germline loops: CDR1 SGHAT, CDR2 FQDESV (reference sequence). CDR3 size: 16 residues.

Points on this clone: Mismatch with germline at one junction end may stem from a read error. The rearrangement uses TRBV2 and TRBJ1-1; 7 nucleotides match TRBD1. CDR3 length: 13 residues. CDR1 is SNHLY, CDR2 FYNNEI, per germline. The CDR3 sequence is CASRPTPLQGRGF. As DNA, the CDR3 is TGTGCCAGCAGACCCACTCCTCTACAGGGGAGAGGTTTT. The whole variable domain, remainder taken from reference TRBV2 and TRBJ1-1, is EPEVTQTPSHQVTQMGQEVILRCVPISNHLYFYWYRQILGQKVEFLVSFYNNEISEKSEIFDDQFSVERPDGSNFTLKIRSTKLEDSAMYFCASRPTPLQGRGFGQGTRLTVV.

The chain has TRBV19 and TRBJ1-2; 9 nucleotides line up with TRBD1. V lost 4 bases, J lost 7 bases, and 7 bases stayed unmatched. CDR1 and CDR2 (germline): LNHDA, SQIVND (reference sequence). CDR3 size: 14 residues. Here the CDR3 reads CASSRPNRGLGYTF. CDR3 sequence (DNA): TGTGCCAGTAGTAGGCCAAACAGGGGGCTTGGCTACACCTTC. The whole variable domain, remainder taken from reference TRBV19 and TRBJ1-2, is DGGITQSPKYLFRKEGQNVTLSCEQNLNHDAMYWYRQDPGQGLRLIYYSQIVNDFQKGDIAEGYSVSREKKESFPLTVTSAQKNPTAFYLCASSRPNRGLGYTFGSGTRLTVV.

This chain uses TRBV24-1 with TRBJ2-7; 7 bases line up with TRBD1. Trimming took 4 bases from V and 0 from J; bases not matched to a gene: 5. This CDR3 has 15 amino acids. The germline V gene has CDR1 KGHDR and CDR2 SFDVKD. This CDR3 reads CATSERTGSSYEQYF. The CDR3 bases are TGTGCCACCAGTGAACGGACAGGTAGCTCCTACGAGCAGTACTTC.